Listed below are T cell receptor beta chains from one sample, sequenced in a study of shared clonotypes between healthy human individuals. Using immunoSEQ multiplex PCR, the repertoire was profiled, and TCRdb retains in-frame clones only, with some absent. The table includes about 960,000 clones, about 80% detected once. Specimen: memory CD4+ T cells sorted from blood. The receptors here all came from a man aged 18 to 30 in good health. CDR3s include the opening cysteine and the closing phenylalanine or tryptophan. D genes are given only for firm matches. Size is stated for part of the rows, as once, few or many counts, or as a class when the clone is expanded.

j_call: TRBJ1-1
d_call: .
clone_size: .
v_call: TRBV11-2
cdr3_aa: CASSSQAAGNTEAFF
cdr3_nt: TGTGCCAGCAGCTCTCAAGCCGCAGGTAACACTGAAGCTTTCTTT

j_call: TRBJ1-1
d_call: .
clone_size: .
v_call: TRBV6-1
cdr3_aa: CASDKWGFEAFF
cdr3_nt: TGTGCCAGCGATAAGTGGGGCTTTGAAGCTTTCTTT

j_call: TRBJ2-6
d_call: .
clone_size: .
v_call: TRBV2
cdr3_aa: CASSRPRDSGANVLTF
cdr3_nt: TGTGCCAGCAGTCGTCCGAGGGACTCTGGGGCCAACGTCCTGACTTTC

j_call: TRBJ2-5
d_call: .
clone_size: .
v_call: TRBV29-1
cdr3_aa: CSASEQETQYF
cdr3_nt: TGCAGCGCGAGTGAACAAGAGACCCAGTACTTC

j_call: TRBJ2-7
d_call: TRBD1
clone_size: .
v_call: TRBV28
cdr3_aa: CASSLTGMYEQYF
cdr3_nt: TGTGCCAGCAGTTTGACAGGGATGTACGAGCAGTACTTC

j_call: TRBJ2-7
d_call: TRBD1
clone_size: .
v_call: TRBV9
cdr3_aa: CASSPQDRGLGEQYF
cdr3_nt: TGTGCCAGCAGCCCTCAAGACAGGGGGCTCGGAGAGCAGTACTTC

j_call: TRBJ2-6
d_call: .
clone_size: .
v_call: TRBV13
cdr3_aa: CASSSTLTGARANVLTF
cdr3_nt: TGTGCCAGCAGCTCCACCCTGACTGGGGCGCGGGCCAACGTCCTGACTTTC

j_call: TRBJ2-7
d_call: TRBD1
clone_size: .
v_call: TRBV27
cdr3_aa: CASSSYRGVGSYEQYF
cdr3_nt: TGTGCCAGCAGTTCCTACAGGGGGGTAGGCTCCTACGAGCAGTACTTC

j_call: TRBJ2-3
d_call: .
clone_size: .
v_call: TRBV6-6
cdr3_aa: CASSYRGALTDTQYF
cdr3_nt: TGTGCCAGCAGTTACAGAGGGGCCCTCACAGATACGCAGTATTTT

j_call: TRBJ1-3
d_call: .
clone_size: once
v_call: TRBV7-9
cdr3_aa: CASSSQGSQGGNTIYF
cdr3_nt: TGTGCCAGCAGCTCTCAAGGTAGCCAGGGAGGAAACACCATATATTTT

j_call: TRBJ2-7
d_call: TRBD2
clone_size: .
v_call: TRBV10-3
cdr3_aa: CATRTSDTYEQYF
cdr3_nt: TGTGCCACCCGGACTAGCGACACCTACGAGCAGTACTTC

j_call: TRBJ1-3
d_call: .
clone_size: once
v_call: TRBV28
cdr3_aa: CASSFNGLLSGNTIYF
cdr3_nt: TGTGCCAGCAGTTTCAATGGCCTCCTCTCTGGAAACACCATATATTTT

j_call: TRBJ2-5
d_call: .
clone_size: once
v_call: TRBV6-1
cdr3_aa: CASSEALKGAFGGANQETQYF
cdr3_nt: TGTGCCAGCAGTGAAGCGCTTAAGGGGGCTTTTGGCGGGGCTAACCAAGAGACCCAGTACTTC

j_call: TRBJ2-7
d_call: TRBD1
clone_size: .
v_call: TRBV6-4
cdr3_aa: CASSSGQPSGTYEQYF
cdr3_nt: TGTGCCAGCAGCTCGGGACAGCCTTCCGGCACCTACGAGCAGTACTTC

j_call: TRBJ1-1
d_call: .
clone_size: few
v_call: TRBV19
cdr3_aa: CASSIPQNTEAFF
cdr3_nt: TGTGCCAGTAGTATCCCTCAGAACACTGAAGCTTTCTTT

j_call: TRBJ1-5
d_call: .
clone_size: .
v_call: TRBV5-5
cdr3_aa: CASSLVARIDQPQHF
cdr3_nt: TGTGCCAGCAGCTTGGTAGCGAGAATTGATCAGCCCCAGCATTTT

j_call: TRBJ1-1
d_call: .
clone_size: .
v_call: TRBV27
cdr3_aa: CASSDGRNTEAFF
cdr3_nt: TGTGCCAGCAGTGATGGTAGGAACACTGAAGCTTTCTTT

j_call: TRBJ2-2
d_call: .
clone_size: .
v_call: TRBV10-3
cdr3_aa: CAISDRGQNTGELFF
cdr3_nt: TGTGCCATCAGTGACCGGGGGCAGAACACCGGGGAGCTGTTTTTT

j_call: TRBJ2-7
d_call: TRBD2
clone_size: .
v_call: TRBV4-1
cdr3_aa: CASSQPGRTSYEQYF
cdr3_nt: TGCGCCAGCAGCCAGCCCGGGAGGACAAGCTACGAGCAGTACTTC

j_call: TRBJ2-5
d_call: .
clone_size: .
v_call: TRBV30
cdr3_aa: CAWSWGLWGETQYF
cdr3_nt: TGTGCCTGGAGTTGGGGCCTTTGGGGGGAGACCCAGTACTTC

j_call: TRBJ2-7
d_call: .
clone_size: .
v_call: TRBV18
cdr3_aa: CASSPPSQYEQYF
cdr3_nt: TGTGCCAGCTCACCACCGAGCCAGTACGAGCAGTACTTC

j_call: TRBJ2-2
d_call: .
clone_size: .
v_call: TRBV9
cdr3_aa: CASSVLFTGELFF
cdr3_nt: TGTGCCAGCAGCGTACTGTTCACCGGGGAGCTGTTTTTT

j_call: TRBJ2-2
d_call: .
clone_size: .
v_call: TRBV9
cdr3_aa: CASRGTSNTGELFF
cdr3_nt: TGTGCCAGCCGCGGGACGTCGAACACCGGGGAGCTGTTTTTT

j_call: TRBJ2-4
d_call: .
clone_size: .
v_call: TRBV9
cdr3_aa: CASSVVPGGLDIQYF
cdr3_nt: TGTGCCAGCAGCGTAGTACCGGGTGGATTGGACATTCAGTACTTC

j_call: TRBJ1-2
d_call: TRBD1
clone_size: .
v_call: TRBV6-6
cdr3_aa: CASSPDRVGGYTF
cdr3_nt: TGTGCCAGCAGCCCCGACAGGGTGGGTGGCTACACCTTC

j_call: TRBJ2-7
d_call: TRBD2
clone_size: .
v_call: TRBV5-5
cdr3_aa: CASSTMGPSGSYEQYF
cdr3_nt: TGTGCCAGCAGCACTATGGGGCCTAGCGGATCCTACGAGCAGTACTTC

j_call: TRBJ2-7
d_call: TRBD1
clone_size: .
v_call: TRBV6-5
cdr3_aa: CASTTGATYEQYF
cdr3_nt: TGTGCCAGCACTACAGGGGCCACCTACGAGCAGTACTTC

j_call: TRBJ2-2
d_call: .
clone_size: .
v_call: TRBV4-1
cdr3_aa: CASSQDPSNTGELFF
cdr3_nt: TGCGCCAGCAGCCAAGATCCCTCGAACACCGGGGAGCTGTTTTTT

j_call: TRBJ2-3
d_call: .
clone_size: .
v_call: TRBV9
cdr3_aa: CASSYTDSTDTQYF
cdr3_nt: TGTGCCAGCAGCTACACCGACAGCACAGATACGCAGTATTTT

j_call: TRBJ2-1
d_call: TRBD2
clone_size: .
v_call: TRBV5-1
cdr3_aa: CASRLAGALSNEQFF
cdr3_nt: TGCGCCAGCAGGCTAGCGGGAGCTTTGTCGAATGAGCAGTTCTTC

j_call: TRBJ2-3
d_call: .
clone_size: few
v_call: TRBV30
cdr3_aa: CAWSVRERDTQYF
cdr3_nt: TGTGCCTGGAGTGTACGGGAGCGGGATACGCAGTATTTT

j_call: TRBJ2-1
d_call: .
clone_size: .
v_call: TRBV18
cdr3_aa: CASSPDLMSYNEQFF
cdr3_nt: TGTGCCAGCTCACCGGACTTAATGTCCTACAATGAGCAGTTCTTC

j_call: TRBJ2-3
d_call: .
clone_size: .
v_call: TRBV6-1
cdr3_aa: CASSEGWAGRPTDTQYF
cdr3_nt: TGTGCCAGCAGTGAAGGGTGGGCGGGGAGACCCACAGATACGCAGTATTTT

j_call: TRBJ2-1
d_call: .
clone_size: .
v_call: TRBV7-2
cdr3_aa: CASSSPGVYEQFF
cdr3_nt: TGTGCCAGCAGCTCCCCGGGAGTATATGAGCAGTTCTTC

j_call: TRBJ2-5
d_call: TRBD1
clone_size: .
v_call: TRBV7-3
cdr3_aa: CASSPTGERETQYF
cdr3_nt: TGTGCCAGCAGCCCAACAGGGGAACGAGAGACCCAGTACTTC

j_call: TRBJ1-5
d_call: .
clone_size: .
v_call: TRBV28
cdr3_aa: CASSYDKGVNQPQHF
cdr3_nt: TGTGCCAGCAGTTACGACAAAGGCGTGAATCAGCCCCAGCATTTT

j_call: TRBJ1-1
d_call: TRBD1
clone_size: many
v_call: TRBV5-4
cdr3_aa: CASTPGGTMNTEAFF
cdr3_nt: TGTGCCAGCACCCCAGGGGGGACCATGAACACTGAAGCTTTCTTT